These 12 T cell receptor beta chains originate from one sample sequenced in a study of shared T cell receptors in the human thymus. Measured with immunoSEQ multiplex PCR; TCRdb has only the in-frame clones, and not every one. This repertoire shows hundreds of thousands of clones, around 89% found once; its top ten account for approximately 0.01%. These sequences were also reported in another study, on human thymus T cells.

Sample: thymocytes. All receptors derive from a boy younger than two with a congenital heart defect.

This clone was detected only a few times. The chain joins TRBV19 to TRBJ1-5, with 10 bases fitting TRBD1. V lost 1 base, J lost 3 bases, and 0 bases stayed unmatched. Germline V lookup: CDR1 LNHDA, CDR2 SQIVND (reference sequence). The CDR3 runs 15 residues. CDR3 loop: CASSIGQGANQPQHF. In DNA form, the CDR3 reads TGTGCCAGTAGTATAGGACAGGGGGCCAATCAGCCCCAGCATTTT. The full variable domain, its missing parts supplied by reference TRBV19 and TRBJ1-5, is DGGITQSPKYLFRKEGQNVTLSCEQNLNHDAMYWYRQDPGQGLRLIYYSQIVNDFQKGDIAEGYSVSREKKESFPLTVTSAQKNPTAFYLCASSIGQGANQPQHFGDGTRLSIL.

This clone was recorded a few times. Germline is not matched at one junction end, which may reflect a read error. This rearrangement joins TRBV2 to TRBJ2-1; possible D gene TRBD1, 5 bases. Looked up from germline, CDR1 is SNHLY and CDR2 is FYNNEI. This CDR3 region has 17 residues. The CDR3 reads CASSEVGRVEPYNEQFF. The CDR3 DNA reads as TGTGCCAGCAGCGAAGTGGGCAGGGTGGAGCCCTACAATGAGCAGTTCTTC. Combining the CDR3 with reference TRBV2 and TRBJ2-1 gives the whole variable domain EPEVTQTPSHQVTQMGQEVILRCVPISNHLYFYWYRQILGQKVEFLVSFYNNEISEKSEIFDDQFSVERPDGSNFTLKIRSTKLEDSAMYFCASSEVGRVEPYNEQFFGPGTRLTVL.

This clone has just one count. The rearrangement links TRBV6-1 to TRBJ2-7; a weak D match, TRBD2 (5 bases). The germline gives CDR1 MNHNS, CDR2 SASEGT. There are 16 residues in the CDR3. V dropped 3 bases and J dropped 1 base, with 16 bases sitting between them. The CDR3 loop is CASSDGLAQPSYEQYF. DNA of the CDR3: TGTGCCAGCAGTGATGGTCTAGCCCAACCTTCCTACGAGCAGTACTTC.

The gene calls are TRBV9 and TRBJ2-5; D is perhaps TRBD2 (6 bases). The J call is in doubt because the DNA end fits TRBJ2-7 better. Germline values: CDR1 SGDLS, CDR2 YYNGEE. The CDR3 loop spans 17 amino acids. The CDR3 coding sequence is TGTGCCAGCAGCCCTAAGCACCGGGCGGAGGGTCCGGACGAGCAGTACTTC. Translating gives CASSPKHRAEGPDEQYF.

The V gene is TRBV6-4, the J gene TRBJ2-2; D is perhaps TRBD2 (5 bases). The germline V and J ends were trimmed by 4 bases and 3 bases, with 12 bases remaining between them. The CDR3 loop spans 15 amino acids. CDR1 is MRHNA, CDR2 SNTAGT, per germline. The CDR3 sequence: CASSAPKRYTGELFF. The CDR3 nucleotides are TGTGCCAGCAGTGCCCCTAAGCGGTACACCGGGGAGCTGTTTTTT.

The chain couples TRBV30 to TRBJ1-2; TRBD1 matches at 7 bases. Germline V gene data show CDR1 as GTSNPN and CDR2 as SVGIG (reference sequence). J gave up 0 bases and V 0 bases, and 13 bases lay outside the gene matches. The CDR3 has 18 amino acids. For the CDR3, the DNA is TGTGCCTGGAGTGTAAACGGACAGGTTGCTCCGTCTAACTATGGCTACACCTTC. As protein: CAWSVNGQVAPSNYGYTF. The entire variable domain, with the rest obtained from reference TRBV30 and TRBJ1-2, is as follows: SQTIHQWPATLVQPVGSPLSLECTVEGTSNPNLYWYRQAAGRGLQLLFYSVGIGQISSEVPQNLSASRPQDRQFILSSKKLLLSDSGFYLCAWSVNGQVAPSNYGYTFGSGTRLTVV.

The chain links TRBV30 to TRBJ1-1; 7 bases match TRBD1. From germline, CDR1 is GTSNPN and CDR2 SVGIG (reference sequence). The CDR3 is 16 amino acids. V shed 4 bases and J 4 bases; nucleotides not matched to a gene: 15. The CDR3 DNA follows: TGTGCCTGGACCCAGGGGGTGGGGGGCGTCGGCACTGAAGCTTTCTTT. As protein: CAWTQGVGGVGTEAFF.

The CDR3 here is CASSVQGASGSTYEQYF. CDR3 bases: TGTGCCAGCAGTGTACAGGGAGCTAGCGGGAGCACCTACGAGCAGTACTTC. The genes are TRBV28 and TRBJ2-7, with 10 bases that match TRBD2. J gave up 2 bases and V 5 bases, and 12 bases lay outside the gene matches. The CDR3 consists of 17 residues. Looked up from germline, CDR1 is MDHEN and CDR2 is SYDVKM.

This rearrangement joins TRBV28 to TRBJ2-2; 8 nucleotides match TRBD1. Germline CDR1 is MDHEN and CDR2 is SYDVKM. The CDR3 consists of 16 residues. J gave up 7 bases and V 3 bases, and 10 bases lay outside the gene matches. This chain's CDR3 is CASSLFAGGAGGELFF. The CDR3 DNA sequence: TGTGCCAGCAGTTTGTTCGCAGGGGGCGCTGGCGGGGAGCTGTTTTTT.

CDR3 amino acids: CATSRPGHPPTEAFF. The CDR3 DNA reads as TGTGCCACCAGCAGACCGGGACACCCTCCCACTGAAGCTTTCTTT. V is TRBV15 and J is TRBJ1-1; a possible D gene is TRBD1 (6 bases). The CDR3 has 15 residues. The V end lost 2 bases, the J end lost 4 bases, and 14 bases lay between the germline ends. CDR1 and CDR2 (germline): LNHNV, YYDKDF (reference sequence).

Only a few counts were recorded for this clone. V is TRBV5-4 and J is TRBJ2-3, with TRBD2 identical over 13 bases. The germline V gene encodes CDR1 SGHNT and CDR2 YYREEE (reference sequence). The CDR3 is 17 residues long. V was pared by 1 base and J by 5 bases, with 7 bases of the junction left unmatched. DNA for the CDR3: TGTGCCAGCAGCTTGACTAGCGGGAGGGCCTCGGGAGATACGCAGTATTTT. Its protein is CASSLTSGRASGDTQYF. Based on the CDR3 plus reference TRBV5-4 and TRBJ2-3, the full variable domain is ETGVTQSPTHLIKTRGQQVTLRCSSQSGHNTVSWYQQALGQGPQFIFQYYREEENGRGNFPPRFSGLQFPNYSSELNVNALELDDSALYLCASSLTSGRASGDTQYFGPGTRLTVL.

The chain carries TRBV5-1 and TRBJ2-7; 9 bases are shared with TRBD1. V lost 3 bases to trimming and J lost 0 bases; unmatched junction nucleotides: 1. The germline V gene encodes CDR1 SGHRS and CDR2 YFSETQ. The CDR3 has 14 residues. The CDR3 DNA reads TGCGCCAGCAGCTCGGGACAGGGCTCCTACGAGCAGTACTTC. Translated: CASSSGQGSYEQYF. Complete variable domain (other parts from reference TRBV5-1 and TRBJ2-7): KAGVTQTPRYLIKTRGQQVTLSCSPISGHRSVSWYQQTPGQGLQFLFEYFSETQRNKGNFPGRFSGRQFSNSRSEMNVSTLELGDSALYLCASSSGQGSYEQYFGPGTRLTVT.